These 26 T cell receptor beta chains were sequenced from one sample in a study of neurological immune-mediated disorders. Each CDR3 protein is one row after TCRdb ran MiXCR on the 5' RACE reads. The data hold roughly 34,000 distinct CDR3 sequences, with approximately 13% observed a single time. The time point is: longitudinal time-point 2. The sample comprised PBMCs. The source is a woman aged 40 to 55 in good health.

This clonotype was recorded many times. The rearrangement uses TRBV10-3 and TRBJ2-7; possible D gene TRBD1, 5 bases. V lost 3 bases, J lost 5 bases, and 11 bases lay in between. Germline CDR1 reads ENHRY; CDR2 reads SYGVKD. The CDR3 loop spans 13 amino acids. The CDR3 nucleotides are TGTGCCATCAGTGATGTCAGGGCGGACGAGCAGTACTTC. Protein: CAISDVRADEQYF.

This clonotype was seen ten or more times. This chain connects TRBV5-6 to TRBJ2-7, with TRBD2 matching 9 bases. The germline CDR1 and CDR2 sequences are SGHDT and YYEEEE. This CDR3 is built from 14 residues. Unmatched junction bases numbered 5, after V lost 3 bases and J lost 4 bases. CDR3 in DNA: TGTGCCAGCAGCTCGACTAGCGGACTTTACGAGCAGTACTTC. Translating it yields CASSSTSGLYEQYF. The variable domain in full, with the rest retrieved from reference TRBV5-6 and TRBJ2-7, is DAGVTQSPTHLIKTRGQQVTLRCSPKSGHDTVSWYQQALGQGPQFIFQYYEEEERQRGNFPDRFSGHQFPNYSSELNVNALLLGDSALYLCASSSTSGLYEQYFGPGTRLTVT.

The table lists this clonotype with many counts. The CDR3 nucleotides read TGCAGTGCTAGAGATCCGGGGGACCCTTTAAAGCCCCAGCATTTT. Protein sequence: CSARDPGDPLKPQHF. The V call is TRBV20-1, the J call TRBJ1-5, with TRBD1 as a possible D gene (5 bases). Germline CDR1 and CDR2: DFQATT and SNEGSKA (reference sequence). V lost 0 bases to trimming and J lost 8 bases, with 17 bases between them. CDR3 length: 15 amino acids.

The V and J genes are TRBV7-6 and TRBJ2-5; 8 bases match TRBD2. V lost 3 bases to trimming and J lost 5 bases; unmatched junction nucleotides: 8. The CDR3 has 15 amino acids. From germline, CDR1 is SGHVS and CDR2 FNYEAQ. CDR3 DNA: TGTGCCAGCAGCTTGGGACTAGTGGGGGTTGAGACCCAGTACTTC. Translated, it gives CASSLGLVGVETQYF.

This clonotype was recorded at least ten times. The chain has TRBV4-3 and TRBJ1-5; D unclear. The V end was cut by 4 bases, the J end by 0 bases, with 10 bases between. This CDR3 region has 15 residues. Germline V gene data show CDR1 as LGHNA and CDR2 as YSLEER. CDR3 amino acids: CASSRRLNSNQPQHF. CDR3 nucleotide sequence: TGCGCCAGCAGCCGTAGACTGAATAGCAATCAGCCCCAGCATTTT.

This clonotype showed up many times. J is TRBJ2-1 and V is TRBV12-3 or TRBV12-4; D possibly uses TRBD1 or TRBD2 (6 bases each). The CDR3 contains 13 residues. Trimming pared 6 bases from V and 9 bases from J, leaving 15 bases between. In nucleotides, the CDR3 is TGTGCCAGCAGCAAAGGGGGAGGCGGTGAGCAGTTCTTC. Protein: CASSKGGGGEQFF.

In the case of this clonotype: Just one base apart from a much larger clone, this may be a read error. The rearrangement links TRBV6-6 to TRBJ2-4; D possibly corresponds to TRBD2 (7 bases). Per the germline V gene, CDR1 is MNHNY and CDR2 is SVGAGI (reference sequence). The CDR3 extends over 12 amino acids. CDR3 sequence reads: CANSQQGGTQYF. The CDR3 DNA sequence: TGTGCCAACAGTCAACAGGGAGGGACTCAGTACTTC.

At least ten counts were recorded for this clonotype. This chain uses TRBV3-1 with TRBJ1-1; possible D gene TRBD1, 5 bases. The CDR3 sequence is 13 residues long. From germline, CDR1 is LGHDT and CDR2 YNNKEL (reference sequence). V lost 1 base, J lost 4 bases, and 7 bases lay in between. The CDR3 reads CASSQAGSTEAFF. The CDR3 coding sequence is TGTGCCAGCAGCCAAGCAGGGAGCACTGAAGCTTTCTTT.

This clonotype came up many times. The chain recombines TRBV20-1 with TRBJ2-1; D unresolved. The CDR3 length is 15 residues. Germline CDR1 DFQATT, CDR2 SNEGSKA (reference sequence). V was clipped by 5 bases and J by 0 bases, with 14 bases between them. CDR3 residues: CSAFDGSTSYNEQFF. The CDR3 bases are TGCAGTGCTTTTGACGGTTCAACCTCCTACAATGAGCAGTTCTTC.

Within the sample, this clonotype is medium-sized. The chain recombines TRBV12-3 or TRBV12-4 with TRBJ1-1; D unclear. The ends were cut back, 3 bases at V and 4 bases at J, with 6 bases in the middle. The CDR3 is 12 residues long. The CDR3 region is CASSFAGTEAFF. Written as DNA, the CDR3 is TGTGCCAGCAGTTTCGCGGGCACTGAAGCTTTCTTT.

Many counts were recorded for this clonotype. The chain carries TRBV12-3 or TRBV12-4 and TRBJ1-4; no clear D gene. Trimming pared 5 bases from V and 5 bases from J, leaving 18 bases between. The CDR3 consists of 16 residues. Here the CDR3 reads CASSKGGGVQNEKLFF. In DNA form, the CDR3 reads TGTGCCAGCAGTAAAGGTGGCGGGGTTCAGAATGAAAAACTGTTTTTT.

This clonotype was seen ten or more times. This chain uses TRBV18 with TRBJ1-1, with 10 bases that match TRBD1. Germline loops: CDR1 KGHSH, CDR2 LQKENI. J gave up 0 bases and V 3 bases, and 4 bases lay outside the gene matches. The CDR3 is 16 amino acids. The CDR3 reads CASSPDRGGVNTEAFF. The DNA for the CDR3 is TGTGCCAGCTCACCGGACAGGGGGGGCGTGAACACTGAAGCTTTCTTT.

This clonotype was seen a handful of times. J is TRBJ1-1 and V is TRBV7-3; TRBD1 might be the D (5 bases). CDR1 is SGHTA and CDR2 is FQGTGA in the germline V gene. Trimming cost V 4 bases and J 4 bases, with 13 bases left between them. This CDR3 spans 14 amino acids. This chain's CDR3 is CASSSQGEGTEAFF. The CDR3 DNA reads TGTGCCAGCAGCTCGCAGGGAGAAGGCACTGAAGCTTTCTTT.

This clonotype was found many times. V gene TRBV9 combines with J gene TRBJ1-4; unclear D gene. Germline V gives CDR1 SGDLS, CDR2 YYNGEE. V lost 3 bases and J 0 bases, leaving 12 bases between the germline ends. This CDR3 spans 16 amino acids. The DNA of the CDR3 is TGTGCCAGCAGCGAAAACGGGGTTGCAACTAATGAAAAACTGTTTTTT. Its protein is CASSENGVATNEKLFF. Supplemented by reference TRBV9 and TRBJ1-4, the full variable domain reads DSGVTQTPKHLITATGQRVTLRCSPRSGDLSVYWYQQSLDQGLQFLIQYYNGEERAKGNILERFSAQQFPDLHSELNLSSLELGDSALYFCASSENGVATNEKLFFGSGTQLSVL.

The sample holds a few counts of this clonotype. This sequence joins TRBV4-3 and TRBJ2-5, with D maybe TRBD2 (6 bases). CDR1 and CDR2 (germline): LGHNA, YSLEER. The CDR3 is 15 amino acids. The ends were cut back, 3 bases at V and 2 bases at J, with 13 bases in the middle. The DNA for the CDR3 is TGCGCCAGCAGCCATAACCGGGACTTTCAAGAGACCCAGTACTTC. This encodes CASSHNRDFQETQYF.

Many counts were recorded for this clonotype. V gene TRBV7-8 combines with J gene TRBJ2-1; 7 bases match TRBD2. Germline CDR1 and CDR2: SGHVS and FQNEAQ. The CDR3 is 13 residues long. Germline trimming cut 1 base from V and 7 bases from J; bases unmatched to any gene: 1. CDR3 DNA sequence: TGTGCCAGCAGCTTAGGGGAGGGGAATGAGCAGTTCTTC. It encodes CASSLGEGNEQFF.

The gene calls are TRBV5-5 and TRBJ1-5; the match to TRBD1 covers 8 bases. Germline V gives CDR1 SGHKS, CDR2 YYEKEE (reference sequence). V lost 3 bases, J lost 5 bases, and 7 bases stayed unmatched. This CDR3 region has 15 residues. The CDR3 DNA reads TGTGCCAGCAGCTATACAGGGGGAAGCGATCAGCCCCAGCATTTT. Translation gives CASSYTGGSDQPQHF.

This clonotype has at least ten counts. The CDR3 sequence: CSASSGVWNTEAFF. The DNA for the CDR3 is TGCAGTGCTAGCTCGGGGGTCTGGAACACTGAAGCTTTCTTT. J is TRBJ1-1 and V is TRBV20-1, with D possibly being TRBD1 (5 bases). CDR1 and CDR2 (germline): DFQATT, SNEGSKA (reference sequence). V gave up 3 bases and J gave up 1 base, with 12 bases separating them. The CDR3 runs 14 residues.

The sample holds many counts of this clonotype. The chain has TRBV27 and TRBJ2-3; TRBD2 might be the D (7 bases). The germline V gene has CDR1 MNHEY and CDR2 SMNVEV (reference sequence). The CDR3 runs 15 residues. Trimming removed 1 base from V and 2 bases from J, with 10 bases in between. CDR3 in amino acids: CASSLWGGLTDTQYF. Here the CDR3 DNA reads TGTGCCAGCAGTTTATGGGGGGGGCTCACAGATACGCAGTATTTT.

This CDR3 is CASSFRTGESTEAFF. The CDR3 bases are TGCGCCAGCAGCTTCCGGACAGGGGAGTCCACTGAAGCTTTCTTT. The rearrangement uses TRBV5-1 and TRBJ1-1, with 9 bases matching TRBD1. The junction had 6 bases not matched to a gene; V was cut back by 2 bases and J by 4 bases. CDR1 SGHRS and CDR2 YFSETQ come from the germline V gene. The CDR3 covers 15 residues. The complete variable domain, with remaining parts taken from reference TRBV5-1 and TRBJ1-1, reads KAGVTQTPRYLIKTRGQQVTLSCSPISGHRSVSWYQQTPGQGLQFLFEYFSETQRNKGNFPGRFSGRQFSNSRSEMNVSTLELGDSALYLCASSFRTGESTEAFFGQGTRLTVV.

This clonotype was counted many times. The chain is built from TRBV18 and TRBJ2-5, with a tentative D call TRBD1 (5 bases). The CDR3 runs 13 residues. Germline V gene sequence: CDR1 KGHSH, CDR2 LQKENI. Trimming took off 4 bases at V and 4 bases at J, with 10 bases between the two ends. The CDR3 DNA is TGTGCCAGCTCACGGGGCCAGCTAGAGACCCAGTACTTC. Translated, it gives CASSRGQLETQYF.

This clonotype appeared many times. V and J are TRBV10-2 and TRBJ1-1; D is ambiguous. Trimming took 6 bases from V and 0 from J, leaving 8 bases between them. This CDR3 contains 13 residues. The germline V gene encodes CDR1 WSHSY and CDR2 SAAADI. The CDR3 DNA sequence: TGCGCCAGCAGCCCCGGGGTGAACACTGAAGCTTTCTTT. Translated: CASSPGVNTEAFF.

Many counts were recorded for this clonotype. The chain carries TRBV5-5 and TRBJ2-1, with D possibly TRBD2 on 6 matching bases. Trimming left V 7 bases short and J 7 bases short, with 15 bases between. CDR3 size: 13 residues. CDR1 is SGHKS, CDR2 YYEKEE, per germline (reference sequence). CDR3 coding DNA: TGTGCCAGCTTACGGAGGGGTGGGAATGAGCAGTTCTTC. Translated: CASLRRGGNEQFF.

This clonotype was observed at least ten times. V gene TRBV6-4 combines with J gene TRBJ1-4; D gene uncertain. V lost 3 bases and J 11 bases, leaving 16 bases between the germline ends. There are 14 residues in the CDR3. CDR1 is MRHNA, CDR2 SNTAGT, per germline. The DNA of the CDR3 is TGTGCCAGCAGTGAAAGACCATTCGGTGAGAAACTGTTTTTT. As protein: CASSERPFGEKLFF.

Turning to this clonotype: The junction shows a germline mismatch at one end, possibly a read error. CDR3 region: CASSLIGLPSYNEQFF. In nucleotides, the CDR3 is TGTGCCAGCAGCCTGATAGGACTCCCTTCCTACAATGAACAGTTCTTC. The chain joins TRBV5-6 to TRBJ2-1, with D possibly matching TRBD2 (5 bases). The CDR3 totals 16 residues. CDR1 SGHDT and CDR2 YYEEEE come from the germline V gene.

This clonotype was counted many times. The chain combines TRBV7-3 with TRBJ1-2; 7 nucleotides match TRBD1. The J segment lost 3 bases and the V segment lost 2 bases, leaving 6 bases of the junction unmatched. The CDR3 length is 15 residues. In germline, CDR1 is SGHTA, CDR2 FQGTGA. Here the CDR3 reads CASSLGGTDDYGYTF. CDR3 nucleotide sequence: TGTGCCAGCAGCTTAGGCGGGACAGACGACTATGGCTACACCTTC.